This is a list of T cell receptor beta chains from one sample in a study of beta chain features in type 1 diabetes. Generated by immunoSEQ multiplex PCR, the TCRdb table keeps only in-frame clones and is missing some. The repertoire includes 300,000 to 400,000 clones, roughly 12% of them detected once, and about 0.015% sits in the top ten. Specimen: naive CD4+ T cells from blood. Receptors were obtained from a woman between 18 and 30 years old with type 1 diabetes. The CDR3 runs from the conserved cysteine through the conserved F or W.

>TRBJ2-7|TRBV29-1
CSVVGTAYEQYF
>TRBJ2-1|TRBV2
CASSEGGDEQFF
>TRBJ2-5|TRBV29-1
CSVEERGGRAQETQYF
>TRBJ2-5|TRBV27
CASSLIKGYQETQYF
>TRBJ2-3|TRBV7-2
CASSFTLLSGTTDTQYF
>TRBJ2-3|TRBV18
CASSLGQGGSADTQYF
>TRBJ2-3|TRBV6-5
CASSYSGSRGYTQYF
>TRBJ2-1|TRBV4-1
CASSQGGGAVAGGSSYNEQFF
>TRBJ2-7|TRBV7-2
CASSLGGSAYEQYF
>TRBJ2-1|TRBV30
CAWSGPLGWTGLRGLGNNEQFF
>TRBJ2-1|TRBV7-2
CASSLVSGISYNEQFF
>TRBJ2-6|TRBV7-3
CASSSRVPSFGANVLTF
>TRBJ2-1|TRBV29-1
CSVDPGSSYNEQFF
>TRBJ2-7|TRBV5-1
CASSLAASGPEGEQYF
>TRBJ2-5|TRBV15
CATSRDQRVGTQYF
>TRBJ2-7|TRBV18
CASSPPGQGDSEQYF
>TRBJ2-3|TRBV9
CASSVGAGGPDTQYF
>TRBJ2-2|TRBV28
CASVTGGNTGELFF
>TRBJ1-5|TRBV6-1
CASSGQGLNQPQHF
>TRBJ2-1|TRBV4-3
CASSQDGSGGNEQFF
>TRBJ1-1|TRBV18
CASSQADYRGHTEAFF
>TRBJ1-2|TRBV29-1
CSVGGQGNGYTF
>TRBJ2-5|TRBV7-2
CASSRAGLQETQYF
>TRBJ2-1|TRBV29-1
CSVDMASGRNEQFF
>TRBJ2-1|TRBV25-1
CASSTLRGYNEQFF
>TRBJ2-5|TRBV5-4
CASSLAVRDSQETQYF
>TRBJ1-1|TRBV28
CASRGGAGSAFF
>TRBJ2-7|TRBV7-2
CASRAYEQYF
>TRBJ2-2|TRBV7-2
CASSENHFPGELFF
>TRBJ2-1|TRBV18
CASSLGTPNVNEQFF
>TRBJ1-5|TRBV28
CASSLAGEGNQPQHF
>TRBJ2-3|TRBV13
CASSSTGTGGTDTQYF
>TRBJ2-1|TRBV18
CASSPPFGTGGPNEQFF
>TRBJ2-1|TRBV18
CASSPGFEGNEQFF
>TRBJ2-2|TRBV28
CASSNGLGELFF
>TRBJ1-2|TRBV11-2
CASSYSRQGDYTF
>TRBJ1-2|TRBV27
CASSKQANYGYTF
>TRBJ2-7|TRBV9
CASSRGQTDPYEQYF
>TRBJ2-2|TRBV9
CASSIGGQGARTGELFF
>TRBJ2-7|TRBV19
CASSIQGAYEQYF
>TRBJ1-5|TRBV7-2
CASSPNRGQPQHF
>TRBJ1-2|TRBV10-3
CAISGDRTWNYGYTF
>TRBJ2-1|TRBV18
CASSPATTYNEQFF
>TRBJ2-5|TRBV5-1
CASSSGETQYF
>TRBJ1-1|TRBV7-2
CASSLGSLNTEAFF
>TRBJ1-1|TRBV6-5
CASRSQPDSTEAFF
>TRBJ2-6|TRBV7-2
CASSLQGATGANVLTF
>TRBJ2-3|TRBV28
CASSPLAGLGADTQYF
>TRBJ1-1|TRBV27
CASSFGQTSKPTEAFF
>TRBJ2-5|TRBV18
CASSPWDSQETQYF
>TRBJ1-2|TRBV7-8
CASSPDRRHGYTF
>TRBJ2-5|TRBV7-9
CASSLGSQRGETQYF